These 15 T cell receptor beta chains were sequenced from one sample in a study of beta chain features in type 1 diabetes. The investigators reverse transcribed all of the isolated RNA, so they sequenced expressed TCRB transcripts. Using immunoSEQ multiplex PCR, the repertoire was profiled, and TCRdb retains in-frame clones only, with some absent. The repertoire holds hundreds of thousands of clones, with more than 9.5% as singletons. The sample consisted of naive CD4+ T cells from blood. These receptor sequences come from a woman between 18 and 29 years old in good health.

The chain has TRBV2 and TRBJ2-7; D is perhaps TRBD1 or TRBD2 (5 bases each). The CDR3 loop spans 13 amino acids. V was cut by 4 bases and J by 4 bases, with 11 bases left in between. CDR1 and CDR2 (germline): SNHLY, FYNNEI. CDR3 sequence reads: CASSGDQLYEQYF. CDR3 bases: TGTGCCAGCAGTGGGGACCAACTTTACGAGCAGTACTTC. The full variable domain, in which reference TRBV2 and TRBJ2-7 provide the parts outside the CDR3, is EPEVTQTPSHQVTQMGQEVILRCVPISNHLYFYWYRQILGQKVEFLVSFYNNEISEKSEIFDDQFSVERPDGSNFTLKIRSTKLEDSAMYFCASSGDQLYEQYFGPGTRLTVT.

This clone was counted only a few times. The J gene is TRBJ2-7, the V gene TRBV27, with D hard to call. Germline V CDR1 and CDR2: MNHEY, SMNVEV (reference sequence). CDR3 length equals 14 residues. V lost 3 bases to trimming and J lost 2 bases, with 11 bases between them. Here the CDR3 DNA reads TGTGCCAGCAGTTTCACGCAAGTCGCCTACGAGCAGTACTTC. Translation: CASSFTQVAYEQYF.

This clone was counted only a few times. The chain carries TRBV6-1 and TRBJ1-1; D is unresolved. Trimming removed 5 bases at V and 4 bases at J, with 5 bases between. The CDR3 runs 11 residues. Germline V gives CDR1 MNHNS, CDR2 SASEGT. The CDR3 loop is CASSSFTEAFF. CDR3 bases: TGTGCCAGCAGTTCCTTCACTGAAGCTTTCTTT.

This clone was found a few times. The CDR3 coding sequence is TGCAGCGTTGAAGACCGGACAGTCGAAGCTTTCTTT. Translating gives CSVEDRTVEAFF. The gene calls are TRBV29-1 and TRBJ1-1, with D perhaps TRBD1 (6 bases). The V gene lost 0 bases and the J gene lost 8 bases, with 10 bases spanning the gap. Germline CDR1 is SQVTM and CDR2 is ANQGSEA. This CDR3 spans 12 amino acids.

As to this clone: One junction end disagrees with the germline gene, perhaps due to a read error. The chain has TRBV10-3 and TRBJ2-2, with 7 positions matching TRBD1. The CDR3 loop spans 10 amino acids. CDR1 and CDR2 from the germline V gene are ENHRY and SYGVKD. CDR3 loop: CAISVSGGVF. CDR3 DNA: TGTGCCATCAGTGTCTCAGGGGGAGTTTTT.

The chain employs TRBV7-3 and TRBJ2-1, with TRBD1 identical over 9 bases. J lost 1 base, V lost 4 bases, and 2 bases had no gene match. The CDR3 sequence is 15 residues long. Germline CDR1 SGHTA, CDR2 FQGTGA. CDR3 residues: CASSYDRGSYNEQFF. The CDR3 bases are TGTGCCAGCAGCTACGACAGGGGGTCCTACAATGAGCAGTTCTTC.

The chain joins TRBV7-2 to TRBJ1-5; TRBD1 is a possible D gene (6 bases). This CDR3 comprises 15 residues. Germline CDR1 and CDR2: SGHTA and FQGNSA. With 9 bases removed from V and 0 bases from J, the gap between germline ends came to 15 bases. CDR3 DNA: TGTGCCAGTTCTAGATGGGGGGCTAGCAATCAGCCCCAGCATTTT. It encodes CASSRWGASNQPQHF.

A few counts support this clone. The rearrangement links TRBV27 to TRBJ1-1; D perhaps matches TRBD1 (6 bases). CDR1 is MNHEY and CDR2 is SMNVEV in the germline V gene (reference sequence). The CDR3 loop spans 15 amino acids. V was cut by 5 bases and J by 0 bases, with 13 bases left in between. CDR3 sequence (DNA): TGTGCCAGCAGTCTACAGGGTAAAGTGAACACTGAAGCTTTCTTT. It translates to CASSLQGKVNTEAFF.

This clone occurred a few times. The chain links TRBV7-2 to TRBJ2-1; the D is unclear. This CDR3 is built from 13 residues. Trimming removed 1 base at V and 8 bases at J, with 9 bases between. The germline V gene has CDR1 SGHTA and CDR2 FQGNSA. The CDR3 sequence is CASSLEDLHEQFF. CDR3 nucleotides: TGTGCCAGCAGCTTAGAGGACCTTCATGAGCAGTTCTTC.

The genes are TRBV7-8 and TRBJ2-7, with 7 bases identical to TRBD1. J was trimmed by 5 bases and V by 4 bases; bases with no gene match: 11. This CDR3 has 15 amino acids. Germline CDR1 and CDR2: SGHVS and FQNEAQ. Here the CDR3 reads CASSSGTQGMDEQYV. CDR3 coding DNA: TGTGCCAGCAGCTCCGGGACACAGGGGATGGACGAGCAGTACGTC.

This chain joins TRBV29-1 and TRBJ2-1; the match to TRBD2 covers 7 bases. CDR1 and CDR2 from the germline V gene are SQVTM and ANQGSEA. The CDR3 is made up of 11 amino acids. V was pared by 6 bases and J by 15 bases, with 11 bases of the junction left unmatched. CDR3 sequence reads: CSVTLGRVPFF. The CDR3 DNA is TGCAGCGTGACACTTGGGAGGGTACCGTTCTTC.

This chain joins TRBV13 and TRBJ2-1; the D is unclear. Trimming cost V 2 bases and J 5 bases, with 4 bases left between them. This CDR3 contains 12 residues. Germline CDR1 is PRHDT and CDR2 is FYEKMQ (reference sequence). DNA for the CDR3: TGTGCCAGCAGCTTAAGGGACAATGAGCAGTTCTTC. Translation gives CASSLRDNEQFF.

This clone occurred a few times. V usage is TRBV6-6 and J usage is TRBJ2-7, with D possibly being TRBD1 or TRBD2 (5 bases each). Between the trimmed V and J ends, which lost 2 bases and 3 bases, there was a span of 17 bases. The CDR3 runs 16 residues. Germline loops: CDR1 MNHNY, CDR2 SVGAGI (reference sequence). The CDR3 nucleotides are TGTGCCAGCAGTTACGGTACCGGGACGGGGAACTACGAGCAGTACTTC. Protein: CASSYGTGTGNYEQYF.

The V gene is TRBV19, the J gene TRBJ2-3; perhaps TRBD1 as D (5 bases). This CDR3 has 17 residues. Per germline, CDR1 LNHDA and CDR2 SQIVND (reference sequence). Trimming took 3 bases from V and 4 from J, leaving 20 bases between them. The CDR3 loop reads CASSIGFPTGWADTQYF. CDR3 nucleotide sequence: TGTGCCAGTAGTATCGGGTTTCCCACAGGATGGGCAGATACGCAGTATTTT.

This clone came up a few times. The chain is built from TRBV9 and TRBJ2-1; D call uncertain. The CDR3 extends over 14 amino acids. Trimming left V 0 bases short and J 6 bases short, with 10 bases between. Per germline, CDR1 SGDLS and CDR2 YYNGEE. This CDR3 reads CASSVGPSPNEQFF. DNA for the CDR3: TGTGCCAGCAGCGTAGGGCCTTCCCCCAATGAGCAGTTCTTC. The full variable domain, rest sourced from reference TRBV9 and TRBJ2-1, is DSGVTQTPKHLITATGQRVTLRCSPRSGDLSVYWYQQSLDQGLQFLIQYYNGEERAKGNILERFSAQQFPDLHSELNLSSLELGDSALYFCASSVGPSPNEQFFGPGTRLTVL.